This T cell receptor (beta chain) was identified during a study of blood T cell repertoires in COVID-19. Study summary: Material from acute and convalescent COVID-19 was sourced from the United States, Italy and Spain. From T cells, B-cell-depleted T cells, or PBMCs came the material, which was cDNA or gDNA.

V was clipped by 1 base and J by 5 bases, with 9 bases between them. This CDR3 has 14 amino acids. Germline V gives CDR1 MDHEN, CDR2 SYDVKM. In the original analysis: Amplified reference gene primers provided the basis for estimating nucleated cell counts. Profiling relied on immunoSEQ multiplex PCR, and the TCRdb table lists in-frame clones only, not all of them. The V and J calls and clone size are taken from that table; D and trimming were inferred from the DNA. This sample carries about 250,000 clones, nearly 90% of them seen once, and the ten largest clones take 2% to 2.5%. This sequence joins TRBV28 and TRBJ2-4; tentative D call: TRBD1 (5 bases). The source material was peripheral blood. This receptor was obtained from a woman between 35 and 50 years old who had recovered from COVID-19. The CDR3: CASSLSGRENIQYF. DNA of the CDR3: TGTGCCAGCAGTTTATCGGGCAGGGAAAACATTCAGTACTTC.